A single sample gave rise to the 26 T cell receptor beta chains below, sequenced in a study of neurological immune-mediated disorders. In TCRdb, the 5' RACE reads were re-called with MiXCR into one record per CDR3 protein. The table records approximately 28,000 distinct CDR3 sequences, 13% of them present only once. Time point noted: technical triplicate 2. Sequencing was carried out using CD4+ T cells from blood. Every receptor here comes from a female donor with HTLV-1-associated myelopathy (HAM/TSP).

This clonotype was found many times. This sequence joins TRBV2 and TRBJ2-2; TRBD2 matches 11 bases. The CDR3 extends over 15 amino acids. CDR1 is SNHLY and CDR2 is FYNNEI in the germline V gene. The V gene end was trimmed by 3 bases and the J gene end by 3 bases; junction bases not matched to a gene: 0. CDR3 nucleotides: TGTGCCAGCAGTGAGGGACTAGCGGACACCGGGGAGCTGTTTTTT. This translates into CASSEGLADTGELFF.

This clonotype has at least ten counts. V and J are TRBV18 and TRBJ2-1; D is possibly TRBD1 (6 bases). Trimming pared 3 bases from V and 7 bases from J, leaving 13 bases between. This CDR3 is 14 amino acids long. Germline values: CDR1 KGHSH, CDR2 LQKENI. CDR3 residues: CASSPQLQGNEQFF. The CDR3 DNA sequence: TGTGCCAGCTCACCCCAACTCCAGGGGAATGAGCAGTTCTTC.

This clonotype was observed a few times. The chain employs TRBV3-1 and TRBJ1-2; possibly TRBD1 for D (6 bases). CDR3 length equals 16 residues. Trimming pared 0 bases from V and 5 bases from J, leaving 16 bases between. Germline assignment: CDR1 LGHDT and CDR2 YNNKEL (reference sequence). The CDR3 loop reads CASSQEAGQGKYGYTF. Written as DNA, the CDR3 is TGTGCCAGCAGCCAAGAGGCTGGTCAGGGGAAATATGGCTACACCTTC.

In its sample, this clonotype was seen many times. The genes are TRBV7-8 and TRBJ1-1; D gene unclear. V was cut by 1 base and J by 5 bases, with 8 bases left in between. Germline-derived CDR1 and CDR2 are SGHVS and FQNEAQ. The CDR3 spans 13 residues. CDR3 DNA: TGTGCCAGCAGCTTAGACGGGCGAACTGAAGCTTTCTTT. Translating it yields CASSLDGRTEAFF.

There are many counts of this clonotype. The V and J genes are TRBV6-1 and TRBJ1-1; D is unclear. Germline values: CDR1 MNHNS, CDR2 SASEGT. Deletions cut 10 bases from V and 2 bases from J, with 17 bases between. The CDR3 sequence is 14 residues long. CDR3 protein: CATLSRGLNTEAFF. The CDR3 DNA reads as TGTGCCACCCTCTCCCGGGGTCTAAACACTGAAGCTTTCTTT.

This clonotype was seen at least ten times. The CDR3 DNA follows: TGTGCCAGCAGTCCGAATAGCGGGAGTAGCGCAGATACGCAGTATTTT. Translation: CASSPNSGSSADTQYF. This rearrangement joins TRBV28 to TRBJ2-3, with 9 bases lining up with TRBD2. This CDR3 has 16 amino acids. Germline CDR1 is MDHEN and CDR2 is SYDVKM. V shed 5 bases, J shed 4 bases, and the junction held 10 bases outside the gene matches.

This clonotype was seen ten or more times. This sequence joins TRBV6-1 and TRBJ1-1; 7 bases line up with TRBD1. Germline loops: CDR1 MNHNS, CDR2 SASEGT. J lost 4 bases, V lost 4 bases, and 9 bases had no gene match. The CDR3 is 15 residues long. CDR3 sequence reads: CASSGRGGKATEAFF. In nucleotides, the CDR3 is TGTGCCAGCAGTGGGAGAGGGGGCAAGGCCACTGAAGCTTTCTTT.

This clonotype was observed at least ten times. This chain links TRBV2 with TRBJ1-4, with 9 bases identical to TRBD1. This CDR3 has 13 amino acids. Trimming at V came to 7 bases and at J to 7 bases, leaving 4 bases not matched to a gene. The V gene's germline CDR1 is SNHLY and CDR2 FYNNEI. CDR3 sequence: CASKEGQGEKLFF. The CDR3 region has the DNA TGTGCCAGCAAGGAGGGACAGGGTGAAAAACTGTTTTTT.

The sample holds many counts of this clonotype. J is TRBJ1-2 and V is TRBV20-1, with TRBD1 identical over 7 bases. The CDR3 contains 14 residues. The junction had 10 bases not matched to a gene; V was cut back by 6 bases and J by 3 bases. Germline V CDR1 and CDR2: DFQATT, SNEGSKA (reference sequence). In nucleotides, the CDR3 is TGCAGTGCGAGAAACAGGGGAGAGGACTATGGCTACACCTTC. It translates to CSARNRGEDYGYTF.

At least ten counts were recorded for this clonotype. The chain couples TRBV12-3 or TRBV12-4 to TRBJ2-7, with 7 bases fitting TRBD1. The CDR3 is 14 amino acids. Trimming cost V 3 bases and J 3 bases; bases outside gene matches: 5. CDR3 sequence: CASSFSRQGYEQYF. The DNA of the CDR3 is TGTGCCAGCAGTTTTAGTCGACAGGGCTACGAGCAGTACTTC.

This clonotype was recorded at least ten times. V usage is TRBV29-1 and J usage is TRBJ2-3; 8 bases are shared with TRBD2. This CDR3 has 15 residues. V lost 7 bases to trimming and J lost 5 bases; unmatched junction nucleotides: 14. CDR1 is SQVTM, CDR2 ANQGSEA, per germline. The CDR3 loop reads CSASSQGLAGDTQYF. The CDR3 bases are TGCAGCGCCTCATCTCAGGGGCTAGCGGGAGATACGCAGTATTTT.

This clonotype was observed many times. J is TRBJ2-5 and V is TRBV5-1, with 9 bases identical to TRBD1. Trimming at V came to 5 bases and at J to 4 bases, leaving 12 bases not matched to a gene. The CDR3 extends over 16 amino acids. The germline V gene has CDR1 SGHRS and CDR2 YFSETQ. The CDR3 here is CASSPETGGNGETQYF. CDR3 sequence (DNA): TGCGCCAGCAGTCCCGAGACAGGGGGGAATGGAGAGACCCAGTACTTC.

The table lists this clonotype with many counts. The chain links TRBV2 to TRBJ1-4; D may be TRBD1 (5 bases). Germline loops: CDR1 SNHLY, CDR2 FYNNEI. CDR3 size: 15 residues. Trimming took 8 bases from V and 3 from J, leaving 16 bases between them. CDR3 residues: CASLIRGTSNEKLFF. The CDR3 DNA is TGTGCCAGCCTTATTCGGGGGACGTCTAATGAAAAACTGTTTTTT.

Ten or more counts support this clonotype. The chain links TRBV5-5 to TRBJ1-2; the D gene is possibly TRBD1 (5 bases). The CDR3 extends over 15 amino acids. Looked up from germline, CDR1 is SGHKS and CDR2 is YYEKEE (reference sequence). Between the trimmed V and J ends, which lost 4 bases and 3 bases, there was a span of 16 bases. The CDR3 is CASSDSVAYDYGYTF. The CDR3 bases are TGTGCCAGCAGCGACAGTGTGGCTTACGACTATGGCTACACCTTC.

On this clonotype: A much larger clone differs from this one at a single base, so this may be a read error. The CDR3 nucleotides are TGCGTCAGCAGCTCAGGGACTATCTCCTACGAGCAGTACTTC. Translating it yields CVSSSGTISYEQYF. The chain combines TRBV5-1 with TRBJ2-7, with 7 bases matching TRBD2. The germline CDR1 and CDR2 sequences are SGHRS and YFSETQ. This CDR3 is 14 amino acids long.

This clonotype has ten or more counts. The V call is TRBV3-1, the J call TRBJ2-1; D ambiguous. V shed 1 base and J shed 0 bases, with 7 bases lying between them. Germline CDR1 is LGHDT and CDR2 is YNNKEL (reference sequence). This CDR3 is 15 amino acids long. CDR3 loop: CASSQVFSSYNEQFF. The CDR3 DNA reads TGTGCCAGCAGCCAAGTATTTAGCTCCTACAATGAGCAGTTCTTC.

At least ten counts were recorded for this clonotype. The chain recombines TRBV11-2 with TRBJ2-7; possibly TRBD1 or TRBD2 for D (5 bases each). CDR1 and CDR2 from the germline V gene are SGHAT and FQNNGV. V was shortened by 1 base and J by 2 bases, with 9 bases between the two germline ends. The CDR3 contains 14 residues. The CDR3 here is CASSLVREPYEQYF. The CDR3, as DNA: TGTGCCAGCAGCTTAGTCAGGGAGCCCTACGAGCAGTACTTC. Full variable domain (remainder filled in from reference TRBV11-2 and TRBJ2-7): EAGVAQSPRYKIIEKRQSVAFWCNPISGHATLYWYQQILGQGPKLLIQFQNNGVVDDSQLPKDRFSAERLKGVDSTLKIQPAKLEDSAVYLCASSLVREPYEQYFGPGTRLTVT.

This clonotype was detected many times. This chain uses TRBV10-3 with TRBJ1-1, with 7 bases matching TRBD1. There are 15 residues in the CDR3. Germline V lookup: CDR1 ENHRY, CDR2 SYGVKD. With V trimmed by 0 bases and J by 5 bases, 6 bases remained unmatched. In DNA, the CDR3 is TGTGCCATCAGTGAGTCGAGAGACAGGGTTACTGAAGCTTTCTTT. Encoded protein: CAISESRDRVTEAFF.

This clonotype was counted ten times or more. The V and J genes are TRBV11-2 and TRBJ2-2; 8 bases align to TRBD1. V shed 3 bases, J shed 6 bases, and the junction held 3 bases outside the gene matches. The CDR3 runs 14 residues. Germline loops: CDR1 SGHAT, CDR2 FQNNGV. For the CDR3, the DNA is TGTGCCAGCAGCTTTGGGACAGGATCCGGGGAGCTGTTTTTT. Protein sequence: CASSFGTGSGELFF.

Many counts were recorded for this clonotype. This sequence joins TRBV6-2 or TRBV6-3 and TRBJ2-7; no reliable D call. CDR3 size: 12 residues. The V end lost 2 bases, the J end lost 5 bases, and 7 bases lay between the germline ends. Looked up from germline, CDR1 is MNHEY and CDR2 is SVGEGT. The CDR3 protein is CASSYLGDEQYF. The CDR3, as DNA: TGTGCCAGCAGTTACCTTGGGGACGAGCAGTACTTC.

By share, this clonotype ranks as medium-sized. The CDR3 bases are TGTGCCAGCAGAAAAGACCTACTCGGGACCCAGTACTTC. Translating it yields CASRKDLLGTQYF. This rearrangement joins TRBV7-2 to TRBJ2-5; no clear D gene. The V end was cut by 6 bases, the J end by 7 bases, with 15 bases between. This CDR3 region has 13 residues. CDR1 is SGHTA and CDR2 is FQGNSA in the germline V gene.

This clonotype appeared many times. The chain has TRBV5-1 and TRBJ2-7; D gene uncertain. The CDR3 has 13 residues. Trimming took 0 bases from V and 5 from J, leaving 9 bases between them. Germline V gene data show CDR1 as SGHRS and CDR2 as YFSETQ. The CDR3 is CASSLEGWNEQYF. The CDR3 DNA sequence: TGCGCCAGCAGCTTGGAAGGGTGGAACGAGCAGTACTTC.

This clonotype was found many times. This sequence joins TRBV10-3 and TRBJ1-1; TRBD1 might be the D (5 bases). V shed 0 bases and J shed 2 bases, with 7 bases lying between them. There are 14 residues in the CDR3. Germline V CDR1 and CDR2: ENHRY, SYGVKD. CDR3 region: CAISESQGNTEAFF. The CDR3 DNA reads as TGTGCCATCAGTGAGTCGCAGGGCAACACTGAAGCTTTCTTT.

This clonotype was seen repeatedly, ten times or more. The rearrangement uses TRBV20-1 and TRBJ2-2; no clear D. Trimming left V 2 bases short and J 1 base short, with 8 bases between. In germline, CDR1 is DFQATT, CDR2 SNEGSKA (reference sequence). CDR3 length equals 14 residues. The CDR3 DNA reads as TGCAGTGCTAGACTGACTGGGAACACCGGGGAGCTGTTTTTT. Translation: CSARLTGNTGELFF.

The sample holds many counts of this clonotype. V is TRBV7-8 and J is TRBJ1-2; 7 bases align to TRBD1. With 5 bases clipped from V and 8 bases from J, the junction kept 8 bases outside the gene matches. The length of the CDR3 is 13 residues. From germline, CDR1 is SGHVS and CDR2 FQNEAQ. The CDR3 sequence: CASSPAGGGGYTF. As DNA, the CDR3 is TGTGCCAGCAGCCCGGCAGGGGGAGGGGGCTACACCTTC.

This clonotype was seen just once. The genes are TRBV5-1 and TRBJ1-2; D call uncertain. The CDR3 sequence is 14 residues long. The ends were cut back, 7 bases at V and 2 bases at J, with 15 bases in the middle. Germline V lookup: CDR1 SGHRS, CDR2 YFSETQ. CDR3 loop: CASRVGYLNYGYTF. The CDR3 DNA is TGCGCCAGCCGGGTGGGTTACCTAAACTATGGCTACACCTTC. Drawing the rest from reference TRBV5-1 and TRBJ1-2, the complete variable domain is KAGVTQTPRYLIKTRGQQVTLSCSPISGHRSVSWYQQTPGQGLQFLFEYFSETQRNKGNFPGRFSGRQFSNSRSEMNVSTLELGDSALYLCASRVGYLNYGYTFGSGTRLTVV.